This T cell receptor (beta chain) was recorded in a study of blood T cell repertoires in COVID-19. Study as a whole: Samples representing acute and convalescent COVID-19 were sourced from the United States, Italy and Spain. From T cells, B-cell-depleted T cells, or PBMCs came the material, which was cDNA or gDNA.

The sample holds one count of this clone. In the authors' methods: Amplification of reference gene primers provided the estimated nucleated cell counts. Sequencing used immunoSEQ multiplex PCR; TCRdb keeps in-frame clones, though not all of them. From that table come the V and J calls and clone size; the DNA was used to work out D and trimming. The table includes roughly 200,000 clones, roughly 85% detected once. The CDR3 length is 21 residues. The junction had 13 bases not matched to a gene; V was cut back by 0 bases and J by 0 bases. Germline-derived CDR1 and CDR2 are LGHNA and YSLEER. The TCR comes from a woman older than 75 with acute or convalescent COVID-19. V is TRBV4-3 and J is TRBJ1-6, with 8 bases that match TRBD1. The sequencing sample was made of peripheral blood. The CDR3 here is CASSQEGYGDRSSSYNSPLHF. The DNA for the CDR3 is TGCGCCAGCAGCCAAGAGGGGTACGGGGACAGGTCAAGCTCCTATAATTCACCCCTCCACTTT.